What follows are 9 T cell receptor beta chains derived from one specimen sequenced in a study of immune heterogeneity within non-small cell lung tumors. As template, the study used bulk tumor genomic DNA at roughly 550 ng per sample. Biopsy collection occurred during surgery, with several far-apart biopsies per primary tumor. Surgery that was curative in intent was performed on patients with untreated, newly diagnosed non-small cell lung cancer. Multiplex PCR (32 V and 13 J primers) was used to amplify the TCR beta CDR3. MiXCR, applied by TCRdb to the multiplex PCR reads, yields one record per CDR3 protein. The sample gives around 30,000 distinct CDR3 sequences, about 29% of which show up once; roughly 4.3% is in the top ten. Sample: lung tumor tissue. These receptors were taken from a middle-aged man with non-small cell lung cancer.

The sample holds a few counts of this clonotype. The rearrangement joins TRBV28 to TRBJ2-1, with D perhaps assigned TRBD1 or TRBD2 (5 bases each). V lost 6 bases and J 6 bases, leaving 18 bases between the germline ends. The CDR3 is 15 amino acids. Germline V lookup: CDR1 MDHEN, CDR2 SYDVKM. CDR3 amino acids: CASSHRDRTFNEQFF. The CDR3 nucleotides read TGTGCCAGCAGCCACCGGGACCGGACCTTCAATGAGCAGTTCTTC. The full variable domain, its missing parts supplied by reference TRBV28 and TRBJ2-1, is DVKVTQSSRYLVKRTGEKVFLECVQDMDHENMFWYRQDPGLGLRLIYFSYDVKMKEKGDIPEGYSVSREKKERFSLILESASTNQTSMYLCASSHRDRTFNEQFFGPGTRLTVL.

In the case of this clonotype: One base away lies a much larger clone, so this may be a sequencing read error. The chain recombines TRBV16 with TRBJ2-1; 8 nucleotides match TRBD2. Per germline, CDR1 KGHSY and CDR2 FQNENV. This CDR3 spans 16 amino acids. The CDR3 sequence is CASSQSAFISGSEEFF. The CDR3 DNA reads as TGTGCCAGCAGCCAATCTGCTTTTATCAGCGGGAGTGAGGAGTTCTTC.

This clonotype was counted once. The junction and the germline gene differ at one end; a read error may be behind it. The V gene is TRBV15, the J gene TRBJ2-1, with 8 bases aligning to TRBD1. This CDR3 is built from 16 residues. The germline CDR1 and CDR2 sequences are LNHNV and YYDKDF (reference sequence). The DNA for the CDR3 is TGTGCCAACAGCAGCTTACCGGGACAGGCTCACAATGAGCAGTTCTTC. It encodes CANSSLPGQAHNEQFF.

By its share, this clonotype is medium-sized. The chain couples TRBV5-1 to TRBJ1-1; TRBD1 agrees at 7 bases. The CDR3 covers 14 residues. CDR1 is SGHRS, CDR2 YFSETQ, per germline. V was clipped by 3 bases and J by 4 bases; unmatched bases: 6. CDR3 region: CASSSRQGSTEAFF. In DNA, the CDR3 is TGCGCCAGCAGCTCGAGACAGGGTAGCACTGAAGCTTTCTTT.

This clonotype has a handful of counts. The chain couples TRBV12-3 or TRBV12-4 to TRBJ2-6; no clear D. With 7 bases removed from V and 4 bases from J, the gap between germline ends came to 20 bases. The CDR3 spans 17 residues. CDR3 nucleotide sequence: TGTGCCAGCAATATCGAATCCCCCAGTGGAGGGGCCAACGTCCTGACTTTC. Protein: CASNIESPSGGANVLTF.

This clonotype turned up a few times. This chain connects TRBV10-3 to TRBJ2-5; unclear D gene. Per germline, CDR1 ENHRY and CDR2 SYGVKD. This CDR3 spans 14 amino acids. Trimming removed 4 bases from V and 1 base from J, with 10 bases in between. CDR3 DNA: TGTGCCATCAGTGTTCTTCAGTTCCAAGAGACCCAGTACTTC. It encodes CAISVLQFQETQYF.

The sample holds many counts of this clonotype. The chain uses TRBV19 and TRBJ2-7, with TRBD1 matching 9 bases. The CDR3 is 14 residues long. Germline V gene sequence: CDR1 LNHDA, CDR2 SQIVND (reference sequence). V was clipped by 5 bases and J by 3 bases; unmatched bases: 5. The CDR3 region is CASSSGTGNYEQYF. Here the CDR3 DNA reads TGTGCCAGTAGTTCCGGGACAGGGAACTACGAGCAGTACTTC.

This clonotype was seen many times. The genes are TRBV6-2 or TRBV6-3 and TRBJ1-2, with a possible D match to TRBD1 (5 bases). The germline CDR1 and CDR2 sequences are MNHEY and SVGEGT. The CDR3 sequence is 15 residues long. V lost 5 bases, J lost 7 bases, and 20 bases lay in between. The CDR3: CASSQSGNPLGGYTF. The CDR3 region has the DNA TGTGCCAGCAGTCAGTCAGGGAATCCTCTGGGTGGCTACACCTTC.

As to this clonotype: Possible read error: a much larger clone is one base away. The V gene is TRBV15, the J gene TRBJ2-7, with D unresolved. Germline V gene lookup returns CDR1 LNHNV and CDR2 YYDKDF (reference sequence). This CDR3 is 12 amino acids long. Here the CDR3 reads CPTSRDLYEQYF. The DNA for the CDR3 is TGTCCCACCAGCAGAGATCTGTACGAGCAGTACTTC.